The 22 T cell receptor beta chains below come from one sample, sequenced in a study of beta chain features in type 1 diabetes. cDNA synthesis used the whole RNA isolate, giving expressed TCRB sequences. The method was immunoSEQ multiplex PCR; TCRdb's version includes in-frame clones alone and lacks a portion of them. The data hold 250,000 or so clones, with around a quarter observed a single time. Input material: central memory CD4+ T cells from blood. Every receptor here comes from a man aged 25-45 years in good health.

This clone was detected a few times. The gene calls are TRBV29-1 and TRBJ2-5; D is possibly TRBD2 (6 bases). V lost 4 bases and J lost 5, with 14 bases in between. This CDR3 spans 13 amino acids. CDR1 and CDR2 (germline): SQVTM, ANQGSEA. The CDR3 region has the DNA TGCAGCGTTGGGAGGGGCAGGGTGGAGACCCAGTACTTC. As protein: CSVGRGRVETQYF.

This clone was seen only a few times. This chain links TRBV30 with TRBJ1-1; D is possibly TRBD1 (5 bases). The germline V and J ends were trimmed by 6 bases and 1 base, with 12 bases remaining between them. CDR1 and CDR2 from the germline V gene are GTSNPN and SVGIG (reference sequence). This CDR3 is built from 13 residues. The DNA of the CDR3 is TGTGCCTGCGAAAGGGGAGGGAACACTGAAGCTTTCTTT. Translating it yields CACERGGNTEAFF.

The rearrangement links TRBV7-2 to TRBJ2-2; 11 nucleotides line up with TRBD2. The germline gives CDR1 SGHTA, CDR2 FQGNSA. CDR3 size: 13 residues. The CDR3 bases are TGTGCTGGGACTAGCGGAGACACCGGGGAGCTGTTTTTT. Translation: CAGTSGDTGELFF.

This clone was picked up a small number of times. J is TRBJ2-1 and V is TRBV4-1; D remains ambiguous. Germline V CDR1 and CDR2: MGHRA, YSYEKL. The CDR3 runs 16 residues. V lost 1 base and J lost 9, with 19 bases in between. The CDR3 nucleotides read TGCGCCAGCAGCCAAGCTCCTGGGAACCCGCGATTTGAGCAGTTCTTC. This translates into CASSQAPGNPRFEQFF.

This clone was picked up a small number of times. The V gene is TRBV2, the J gene TRBJ2-7; D may match TRBD1 or TRBD2 (5 bases each). Germline-derived CDR1 and CDR2 are SNHLY and FYNNEI. Between the trimmed V and J ends, which lost 6 bases and 2 bases, there was a span of 17 bases. CDR3 length: 15 residues. The CDR3 spells CASSPGQGPTYEQYF. CDR3 nucleotide sequence: TGTGCCAGCAGCCCCGGGCAGGGACCGACCTACGAGCAGTACTTC.

This sequence joins TRBV30 and TRBJ1-6; the D is unclear. Germline CDR1 GTSNPN, CDR2 SVGIG (reference sequence). Trimming stripped 0 bases from V and 5 bases from J, with 14 bases between. This CDR3 has 16 amino acids. For the CDR3, the DNA is TGTGCCTGGAGTGTAAGGCCCCCCGGGAATAATTCACCCCTCCACTTT. Protein sequence: CAWSVRPPGNNSPLHF.

The chain has TRBV14 and TRBJ2-5, with 10 bases lining up with TRBD2. J lost 7 bases, V lost 0 bases, and 11 bases had no gene match. This CDR3 region has 17 residues. Looked up from germline, CDR1 is SGHDN and CDR2 is FVKESK. For the CDR3, the DNA is TGTGCCAGCAGCCAAGATTCTGGACTAGCGGACCGTGGGACCCAGTACTTC. Translation: CASSQDSGLADRGTQYF.

This clone was detected only a few times. The chain combines TRBV2 with TRBJ2-3; TRBD1 matches 9 bases. The germline CDR1 and CDR2 sequences are SNHLY and FYNNEI. The length of the CDR3 is 15 residues. V gave up 6 bases and J gave up 5 bases; unmatched junction bases: 9. Written as DNA, the CDR3 is TGTGCCAGCAGCAAGGACAGGGGATGGGTAGATACGCAGTATTTT. Translating it yields CASSKDRGWVDTQYF.

The chain links TRBV28 to TRBJ2-2; possibly TRBD1 or TRBD2 for D (5 bases each). Trimming removed 7 bases from V and 9 bases from J, with 15 bases in between. This CDR3 region has 13 residues. The germline V gene encodes CDR1 MDHEN and CDR2 SYDVKM. The CDR3 nucleotides read TGTGCCAGCACCCTCGCCGGGGCCAGGGAGCTGTTTTTT. Its translation is CASTLAGARELFF.

CDR3 DNA: TGTGCCAGCAGCCCCGGGACAGAAGGTCATGAGCAGTTCTTC. Translating gives CASSPGTEGHEQFF. The chain is built from TRBV14 and TRBJ2-1; 7 bases map to TRBD1. Germline V gene sequence: CDR1 SGHDN, CDR2 FVKESK. There are 14 residues in the CDR3. Trimming cost V 4 bases and J 8 bases; bases outside gene matches: 8.

This clone was observed at least ten times. The rearrangement uses TRBV30 and TRBJ2-3, with 8 bases matching TRBD2. Germline CDR1 and CDR2: GTSNPN and SVGIG (reference sequence). CDR3 length equals 14 residues. V gave up 7 bases and J gave up 5 bases; unmatched junction bases: 11. The CDR3 loop reads CAYRTLGREDTQYF. In DNA, the CDR3 is TGTGCCTATCGGACCCTCGGGAGGGAAGATACGCAGTATTTT. The full variable domain, rest sourced from reference TRBV30 and TRBJ2-3, is SQTIHQWPATLVQPVGSPLSLECTVEGTSNPNLYWYRQAAGRGLQLLFYSVGIGQISSEVPQNLSASRPQDRQFILSSKKLLLSDSGFYLCAYRTLGREDTQYFGPGTRLTVL.

This clone was seen repeatedly, ten times or more. The rearrangement uses TRBV9 and TRBJ1-3; TRBD1 aligns across 7 bases. Germline CDR1 and CDR2: SGDLS and YYNGEE. After removal of 3 bases from V and 2 bases from J, the junction contained 2 bases not matched to a gene. The CDR3 extends over 14 amino acids. CDR3 residues: CASSEQGTGNTIYF. CDR3 nucleotide sequence: TGTGCCAGCAGCGAACAGGGGACTGGAAACACCATATATTTT.

The V gene is TRBV28, the J gene TRBJ2-7; 10 positions agree with TRBD2. The CDR3 extends over 16 amino acids. The germline CDR1 and CDR2 sequences are MDHEN and SYDVKM. Unmatched junction bases numbered 10, after V lost 6 bases and J lost 2 bases. As DNA, the CDR3 is TGTGCCAGCAGCCCTTCCCGACTAGCGGGCGCCTACGAGCAGTACTTC. Translation: CASSPSRLAGAYEQYF. Full variable domain (outside the CDR3, taken from reference TRBV28 and TRBJ2-7): DVKVTQSSRYLVKRTGEKVFLECVQDMDHENMFWYRQDPGLGLRLIYFSYDVKMKEKGDIPEGYSVSREKKERFSLILESASTNQTSMYLCASSPSRLAGAYEQYFGPGTRLTVT.

A remark on this clone: A far larger clone is only one base removed, so a read error is likely. The V gene is TRBV7-2, the J gene TRBJ2-5; D might be TRBD1 (6 bases). The DNA end is more similar to TRBJ2-7, so the J call may be wrong. The CDR3 runs 14 residues. Per germline, CDR1 SGHTA and CDR2 FQGNSA. The CDR3 sequence: CASSSNRASYEQYF. CDR3 nucleotides: TGTGCCAGCAGCTCCAACAGGGCATCCTACGAGCAGTACTTC.

In its sample, this clone was seen a few times. The rearrangement uses TRBV29-1 and TRBJ1-2; D ambiguous. Germline V CDR1 and CDR2: SQVTM, ANQGSEA. The V end lost 4 bases, the J end lost 7 bases, and 13 bases lay between the germline ends. The CDR3 totals 12 residues. CDR3 nucleotides: TGCAGCGTTGCGACGCATGTCGGTGGCTACACCTTC. It yields the protein CSVATHVGGYTF.

J is TRBJ1-1 and V is TRBV5-1; a weak D match, TRBD1 (5 bases). The CDR3 consists of 14 residues. From germline, CDR1 is SGHRS and CDR2 YFSETQ. Trimming cost V 0 bases and J 0 bases, with 6 bases left between them. The CDR3 coding sequence is TGCGCCAGCAGCTTGGCAGGGATGAACACTGAAGCTTTCTTT. Encoded protein: CASSLAGMNTEAFF.

There are a few counts of this clone. The chain carries TRBV7-2 and TRBJ2-5; D uncertain. The V and J ends lost 5 bases and 0 bases respectively, with 7 bases between them. Germline loops: CDR1 SGHTA, CDR2 FQGNSA. The CDR3 extends over 13 amino acids. The CDR3 DNA reads as TGTGCCAGCAGCCCAAGGTACCAAGAGACCCAGTACTTC. This sequence encodes CASSPRYQETQYF.

The chain uses TRBV30 and TRBJ1-5; TRBD1 might be the D (6 bases). The CDR3 is made up of 14 amino acids. V was cut by 7 bases and J by 2 bases, with 15 bases left in between. Germline V CDR1 and CDR2: GTSNPN, SVGIG (reference sequence). Here the CDR3 reads CASQQGSGNQPQHF. CDR3 bases: TGTGCCTCACAACAGGGAAGTGGCAATCAGCCCCAGCATTTT.

This clone was counted between two and nine times. This chain joins TRBV30 and TRBJ2-7; 8 bases fit TRBD1. The CDR3 covers 12 residues. Trimming at V came to 4 bases and at J to 3 bases, leaving 2 bases not matched to a gene. CDR1 GTSNPN and CDR2 SVGIG come from the germline V gene (reference sequence). The CDR3 spells CAWTDRGYEQYF. Written as DNA, the CDR3 is TGTGCCTGGACTGACAGGGGCTACGAGCAGTACTTC.

The chain uses TRBV7-9 and TRBJ2-5, with 16 bases fitting TRBD2. Unmatched junction bases numbered 10, after V lost 8 bases and J lost 4 bases. This CDR3 region has 17 residues. The germline V gene encodes CDR1 SEHNR and CDR2 FQNEAQ (reference sequence). The CDR3 spells CASLPGLAGGSGETQYF. The CDR3 region has the DNA TGTGCCAGCCTCCCGGGACTAGCGGGGGGGAGCGGAGAGACCCAGTACTTC.

The rearrangement links TRBV18 to TRBJ2-1; possibly TRBD1 or TRBD2 for D (5 bases each). CDR1 KGHSH and CDR2 LQKENI come from the germline V gene. The CDR3 is 17 amino acids. Trimming cost V 1 base and J 14 bases, with 27 bases left between them. The CDR3 coding sequence is TGTGCCAGCTCACCACAATCCGGACACCAAGACGTCCAGGAGGAGTTCTTC. Its translation is CASSPQSGHQDVQEEFF.

The V call is TRBV30, the J call TRBJ1-5; tentative D call: TRBD1 (5 bases). V was shortened by 1 base and J by 3 bases, with 13 bases between the two germline ends. CDR1 and CDR2 from the germline V gene are GTSNPN and SVGIG (reference sequence). The CDR3 has 15 amino acids. CDR3 nucleotide sequence: TGTGCCTGGAGTGGTAGGGGACTCTACAATCAGCCCCAGCATTTT. This translates into CAWSGRGLYNQPQHF.